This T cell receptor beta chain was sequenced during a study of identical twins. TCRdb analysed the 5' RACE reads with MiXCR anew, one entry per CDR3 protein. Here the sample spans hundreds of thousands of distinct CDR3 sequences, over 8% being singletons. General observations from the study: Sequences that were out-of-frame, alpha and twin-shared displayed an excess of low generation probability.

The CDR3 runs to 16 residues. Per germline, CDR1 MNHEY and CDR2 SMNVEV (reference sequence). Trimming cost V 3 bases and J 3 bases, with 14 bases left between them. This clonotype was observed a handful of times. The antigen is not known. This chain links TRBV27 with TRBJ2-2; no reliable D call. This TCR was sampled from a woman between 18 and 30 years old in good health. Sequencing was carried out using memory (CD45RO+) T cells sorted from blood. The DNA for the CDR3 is TGTGCCAGCAGTTTTCACGGACCCGGATACACCGGGGAGCTGTTTTTT. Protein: CASSFHGPGYTGELFF.